This is a list of T cell receptor beta chains from one sample in a study of long-term antiretroviral therapy in people with HIV. Sequencing was performed with immunoSEQ multiplex PCR; in TCRdb, only in-frame clones are kept and a portion is missing. This table holds over 30,000 clones, about three quarters found once. This sample comprised unsorted PBMCs, obtained 3.1 years after starting antiretroviral therapy. The receptors stem from a woman in her 50s with HIV. Both conserved end residues are part of each CDR3. A D gene is named only where the DNA matches it firmly. Where a row states a size, it is once, few, many or the class of an expanded clone; other rows omit it.

size,length,J,D,V,CDR3,DNA
.,13,TRBJ2-7,.,TRBV6-5,CASSSARGYEQYF,TGTGCCAGCAGTTCGGCCAGGGGCTACGAGCAGTACTTC
once,15,TRBJ2-7,.,TRBV28,CASSFPRGQTYEQYF,TGTGCCAGCAGTTTCCCGAGGGGACAAACCTACGAGCAGTACTTC
.,14,TRBJ2-5,.,TRBV5-1,CASSSGTGRETQYF,TGCGCCAGCAGCTCTGGGACCGGGAGAGAGACCCAGTACTTC
.,17,TRBJ2-1,.,TRBV4-1,CASSQESGGSPYNEQFF,TGCGCCAGCAGCCAAGAAAGTGGAGGGTCACCCTACAATGAGCAGTTCTTC
.,15,TRBJ2-6,.,TRBV5-1,CASSLGHSGANVLTF,TGCGCCAGCAGCTTGGGACACTCTGGGGCCAACGTCCTGACTTTC
.,14,TRBJ2-4,TRBD1,TRBV5-6,CASSRTGIGNIQYF,TGTGCCAGCAGCCGGACAGGGATTGGGAACATTCAGTACTTC
.,14,TRBJ1-5,.,TRBV30,CAWSVLDTHQPQHF,TGTGCCTGGAGTGTTCTGGACACTCATCAGCCCCAGCATTTT
.,15,TRBJ1-6,TRBD1,TRBV25-1,CASMGRGLFNSPLHF,TGTGCCAGCATGGGCAGGGGGCTCTTTAATTCACCCCTCCACTTT
.,12,TRBJ2-1,.,TRBV19,CASSIARHEQFF,TGTGCCAGTAGTATAGCTAGGCATGAGCAGTTCTTC
.,14,TRBJ2-7,.,TRBV6-5,CASSYDTGAYEQYF,TGTGCCAGCAGTTACGACACTGGGGCCTACGAGCAGTACTTC